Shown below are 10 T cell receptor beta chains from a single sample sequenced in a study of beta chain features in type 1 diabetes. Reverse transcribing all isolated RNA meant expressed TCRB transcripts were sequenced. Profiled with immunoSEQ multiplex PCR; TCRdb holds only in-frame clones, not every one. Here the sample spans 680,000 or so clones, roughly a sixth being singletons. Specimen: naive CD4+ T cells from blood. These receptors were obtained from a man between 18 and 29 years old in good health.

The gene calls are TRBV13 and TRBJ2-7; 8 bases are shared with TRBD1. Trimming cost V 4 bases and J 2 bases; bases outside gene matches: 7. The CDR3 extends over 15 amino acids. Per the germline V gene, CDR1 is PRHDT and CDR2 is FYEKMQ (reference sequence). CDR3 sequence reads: CASSSTGGQAYEQYF. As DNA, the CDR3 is TGTGCCAGCAGCTCCACAGGGGGTCAGGCCTACGAGCAGTACTTC.

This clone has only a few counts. This CDR3 reads CASSLGGQGARNTIYF. CDR3 DNA sequence: TGTGCCAGCAGCTTAGGCGGGCAGGGGGCGAGAAACACCATATATTTT. The chain couples TRBV7-6 to TRBJ1-3, with 8 bases fitting TRBD1. The trim removed 1 base at V and 5 bases at J, leaving 7 bases unmatched. Germline CDR1 and CDR2: SGHVS and FNYEAQ. This CDR3 is 16 amino acids long.

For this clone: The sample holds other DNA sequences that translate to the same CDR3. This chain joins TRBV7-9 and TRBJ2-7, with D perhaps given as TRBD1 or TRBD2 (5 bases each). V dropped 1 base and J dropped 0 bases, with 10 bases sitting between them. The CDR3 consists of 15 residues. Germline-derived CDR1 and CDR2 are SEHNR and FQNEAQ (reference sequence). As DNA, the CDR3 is TGTGCCAGCAGCTTAGGTGCAGGGAGCTCCTACGAGCAGTACTTC. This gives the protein CASSLGAGSSYEQYF.

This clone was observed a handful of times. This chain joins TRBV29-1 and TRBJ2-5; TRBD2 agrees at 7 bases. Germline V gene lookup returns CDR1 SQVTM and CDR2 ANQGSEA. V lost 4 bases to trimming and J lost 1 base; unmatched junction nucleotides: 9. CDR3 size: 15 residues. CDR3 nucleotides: TGCAGCGTTGTTAAGCCTAGCGGACTCCAAGAGACCCAGTACTTC. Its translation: CSVVKPSGLQETQYF.

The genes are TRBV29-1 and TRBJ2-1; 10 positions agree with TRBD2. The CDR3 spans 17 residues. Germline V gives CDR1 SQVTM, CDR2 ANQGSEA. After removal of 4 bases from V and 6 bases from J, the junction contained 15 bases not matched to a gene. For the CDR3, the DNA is TGCAGCGTTGCCCTCTACCGACTAGCGGGCGTCCCCAATGAGCAGTTCTTC. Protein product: CSVALYRLAGVPNEQFF.

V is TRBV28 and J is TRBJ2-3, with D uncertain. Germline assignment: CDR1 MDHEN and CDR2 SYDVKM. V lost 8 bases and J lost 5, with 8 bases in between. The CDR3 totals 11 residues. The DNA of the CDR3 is TGTGCCAGCGCGTGGGGAGATACGCAGTATTTT. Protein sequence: CASAWGDTQYF.

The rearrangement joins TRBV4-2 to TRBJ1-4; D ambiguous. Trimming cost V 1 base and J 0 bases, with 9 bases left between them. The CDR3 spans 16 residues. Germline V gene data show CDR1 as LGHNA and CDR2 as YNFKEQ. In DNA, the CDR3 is TGTGCCAGCAGCCAAGTCGCAGCTACAACTAATGAAAAACTGTTTTTT. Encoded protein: CASSQVAATTNEKLFF.

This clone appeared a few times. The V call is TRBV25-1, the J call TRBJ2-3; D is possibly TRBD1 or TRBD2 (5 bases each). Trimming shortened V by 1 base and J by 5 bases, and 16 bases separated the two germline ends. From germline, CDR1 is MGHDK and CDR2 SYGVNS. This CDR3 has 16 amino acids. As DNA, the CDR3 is TGTGCCAGCAGTGAATGGGACGTAGCAAGTCAAGATACGCAGTATTTT. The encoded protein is CASSEWDVASQDTQYF.

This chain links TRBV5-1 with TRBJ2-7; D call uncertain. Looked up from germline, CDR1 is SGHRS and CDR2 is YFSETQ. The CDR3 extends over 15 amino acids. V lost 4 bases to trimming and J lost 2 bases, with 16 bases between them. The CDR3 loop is CASSPSGGVAYEQYF. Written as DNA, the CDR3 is TGCGCCAGCAGCCCCTCGGGCGGCGTCGCCTACGAGCAGTACTTC.

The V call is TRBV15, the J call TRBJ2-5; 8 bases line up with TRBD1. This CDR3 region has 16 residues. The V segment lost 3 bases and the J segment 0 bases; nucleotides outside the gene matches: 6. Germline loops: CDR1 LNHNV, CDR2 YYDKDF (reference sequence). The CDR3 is CATSRNRDRNQETQYF. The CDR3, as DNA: TGTGCCACCAGCAGGAACCGGGACAGGAACCAAGAGACCCAGTACTTC.